This TCR beta chain emerged from a study of response to subunit inactivated influenza vaccine. Broader study findings: The authors suggested that every seasonal influenza vaccination recruits few new T cells.

Each CDR3 protein is one row after TCRdb ran MiXCR on the RT-PCR reads. The table has about 150,000 distinct CDR3 sequences, approximately 11% seen once; the top ten hold about a third. Germline CDR1 and CDR2: SNHLY and FYNNEI. V gave up 4 bases and J gave up 0 bases, with 15 bases separating them. The CDR3 length is 17 residues. This clonotype was picked up a small number of times. Its antigen is as yet unknown. This chain joins TRBV2 and TRBJ1-4; D perhaps matches TRBD1 (5 bases). The sequence came from a man aged 50 to 69 who received an inactivated influenza vaccine. The sequenced sample was CD8+ T cells sorted from PBMCs, obtained roughly 24 months after vaccination. This CDR3 is CASSASGAIATNEKLFF. CDR3 in DNA: TGTGCCAGCAGTGCCTCCGGGGCGATTGCAACTAATGAAAAACTGTTTTTT. Full variable domain (rest looked up from reference TRBV2 and TRBJ1-4): EPEVTQTPSHQVTQMGQEVILRCVPISNHLYFYWYRQILGQKVEFLVSFYNNEISEKSEIFDDQFSVERPDGSNFTLKIRSTKLEDSAMYFCASSASGAIATNEKLFFGSGTQLSVL.